What follows are 18 T cell receptor beta chains derived from one specimen sequenced in a study of cytomegalovirus exposure and HLA in healthy donors (dated by TCRdb to the late 2010s). To prepare the library, the immunoSEQ multiplex PCR assay was applied. A mixture of 60 forward primers for TCR Vbeta segments and 13 reverse primers for TCR Jbeta segments was used in the multiplex PCR. This is the immuneACCESS table as TCRdb keeps it, with only in-frame sequences that have V and J called. A part of the clones is gone; compared with another copy, unresolved V genes explain less than half, and the rest is unexplained. This sample is represented by some 200,000 clones; about four fifths of them were singletons. The top ten constitute over 1.5% of the sample. Sequenced: PBMCs. These receptors all stem from a man in his fifties in good health and CMV-seronegative.

The genes are TRBV2 and TRBJ2-7; TRBD1 agrees at 7 bases. The CDR3 contains 14 residues. J gave up 3 bases and V 5 bases, and 7 bases lay outside the gene matches. Germline lookup yields CDR1 SNHLY and CDR2 FYNNEI. The DNA for the CDR3 is TGTGCCAGCAGTAGACCGGGACAGTTCTACGAGCAGTACTTC. It encodes CASSRPGQFYEQYF.

This clone occurred a few times. The chain is built from TRBV5-4 and TRBJ1-2; no firm D call. CDR1 is SGHNT, CDR2 YYREEE, per germline (reference sequence). This CDR3 has 14 residues. Trimming shortened V by 3 bases and J by 7 bases, and 16 bases separated the two germline ends. The CDR3 bases are TGTGCCAGCAGCTCTGGAGTGGAGGGCTTTGGCTACACCTTC. It yields the protein CASSSGVEGFGYTF.

This clone was recorded once. The chain couples TRBV18 to TRBJ1-3; a possible D gene is TRBD1 (5 bases). Germline CDR1 and CDR2: KGHSH and LQKENI. With 3 bases removed from V and 0 bases from J, the gap between germline ends came to 12 bases. This CDR3 is 16 amino acids long. The CDR3: CASSPSPGVSGNTIYF. CDR3 bases: TGTGCCAGCTCACCTTCCCCGGGGGTCTCTGGAAACACCATATATTTT.

The chain carries TRBV29-1 and TRBJ2-1; 11 bases are shared with TRBD2. This CDR3 comprises 15 residues. With V trimmed by 3 bases and J by 5 bases, 6 bases remained unmatched. The V gene's germline CDR1 is SQVTM and CDR2 ANQGSEA. In DNA form, the CDR3 reads TGCAGCGTTGACAAAGGACTAGCGGGTAACAATGAGCAGTTCTTC. It translates to CSVDKGLAGNNEQFF.

Worth noting for this clone: No conserved phenylalanine or tryptophan ends this CDR3, so it is likely a read error. The CDR3 sequence: CASSPGGGGTEAFL. The CDR3 nucleotides are TGTGCCAGCAGCCCCGGGGGGGGTGGAACTGAAGCTTTCCTT. The rearrangement links TRBV7-3 to TRBJ1-1, with D possibly matching TRBD1 (5 bases). CDR3 length: 14 residues. Trimming cost V 5 bases and J 5 bases, with 15 bases left between them. Germline V gives CDR1 SGHTA, CDR2 FQGTGA.

The chain employs TRBV7-2 and TRBJ1-1; D uncertain. Looked up from germline, CDR1 is SGHTA and CDR2 is FQGNSA. The germline V and J ends were trimmed by 2 bases and 8 bases, with 12 bases remaining between them. The CDR3 is 13 amino acids. The CDR3 protein is CASSLSYWAEAFF. CDR3 in DNA: TGTGCCAGCAGCTTATCATACTGGGCAGAAGCTTTCTTT.

This chain links TRBV29-1 with TRBJ2-2; D gene unclear. Germline V gene data show CDR1 as SQVTM and CDR2 as ANQGSEA. Trimming stripped 6 bases from V and 3 bases from J, with 8 bases between. The CDR3 contains 12 residues. CDR3 region: CSVYIYTGELFF. In DNA form, the CDR3 reads TGCAGCGTGTACATATACACCGGGGAGCTGTTTTTT.

The chain employs TRBV7-2 and TRBJ1-1, with D possibly being TRBD1 (5 bases). CDR1 is SGHTA, CDR2 FQGNSA, per germline. Trimming pared 1 base from V and 5 bases from J, leaving 11 bases between. The CDR3 is 14 residues long. The CDR3 here is CASSLGVRGTEAFF. DNA for the CDR3: TGTGCCAGCAGCTTAGGGGTTCGGGGGACTGAAGCTTTCTTT.

The chain has TRBV25-1 and TRBJ1-4; TRBD1 might be the D (5 bases). The CDR3 covers 14 residues. Trimming removed 1 base from V and 8 bases from J, with 11 bases in between. The germline V gene has CDR1 MGHDK and CDR2 SYGVNS. CDR3 amino acids: CASSESGVREKLFF. For the CDR3, the DNA is TGTGCCAGCAGTGAATCGGGGGTACGAGAAAAACTGTTTTTT.

This clone was detected a few times. One end of the junction is discordant with germline, which a read error may explain. V gene TRBV7-7 combines with J gene TRBJ1-1; D might be TRBD1 (6 bases). Germline loops: CDR1 SSHAT, CDR2 FNYEAQ (reference sequence). The CDR3 sequence is 13 residues long. The CDR3 reads CASSQDRNTEAFF. The CDR3 DNA is TGTGCTAGCAGCCAGGACAGGAACACTGAAGCTTTCTTT.

The chain combines TRBV6-5 with TRBJ2-5; a possible D gene is TRBD1 (7 bases). This CDR3 has 13 amino acids. The V gene's germline CDR1 is MNHEY and CDR2 SVGAGI. V lost 6 bases, J lost 5 bases, and 13 bases lay in between. CDR3 protein: CASRSRGRETQYF. DNA for the CDR3: TGTGCCAGCAGGTCCAGGGGGAGGGAGACCCAGTACTTC.

The genes are TRBV10-3 and TRBJ2-7; TRBD1 is a possible D gene (5 bases). From germline, CDR1 is ENHRY and CDR2 SYGVKD. V was trimmed by 3 bases and J by 6 bases, leaving 15 bases between them. The CDR3 runs to 14 residues. CDR3 residues: CAISERQSSSEQYF. The CDR3 DNA sequence: TGTGCCATCAGTGAAAGACAGAGCTCTAGCGAGCAGTACTTC.

About this clone itself: One end of the junction varies from germline; a read error may be responsible. The J gene is TRBJ2-7, the V gene TRBV6-6; D ambiguous. Germline V CDR1 and CDR2: MNHNY, SVGAGI (reference sequence). The CDR3 runs to 13 residues. Here the CDR3 reads CAGSTQLLDEQYF. Here the CDR3 DNA reads TGTGCCGGCAGTACCCAGTTGCTGGACGAGCAGTACTTC.

J is TRBJ1-5 and V is TRBV30; the match to TRBD1 covers 10 bases. The CDR3 is 16 amino acids. The V gene's germline CDR1 is GTSNPN and CDR2 SVGIG (reference sequence). J gave up 1 base and V 3 bases, and 6 bases lay outside the gene matches. This CDR3 is CAWRGRDRGSNQPQHF. The CDR3 DNA sequence: TGTGCCTGGAGAGGTAGGGACAGGGGAAGCAATCAGCCCCAGCATTTT. Using reference TRBV30 and TRBJ1-5 for the parts outside the CDR3, the full variable domain is SQTIHQWPATLVQPVGSPLSLECTVEGTSNPNLYWYRQAAGRGLQLLFYSVGIGQISSEVPQNLSASRPQDRQFILSSKKLLLSDSGFYLCAWRGRDRGSNQPQHFGDGTRLSIL.

The chain joins TRBV6-4 to TRBJ2-1, with TRBD2 matching 10 bases. Trimming cost V 6 bases and J 6 bases; bases outside gene matches: 8. Germline assignment: CDR1 MRHNA and CDR2 SNTAGT. CDR3 length: 15 residues. DNA for the CDR3: TGTGCCAGCAGCCAACTAGCGGGATTAATCAATGAGCAGTTCTTC. Its translation is CASSQLAGLINEQFF.

The chain combines TRBV6-5 with TRBJ1-1; 9 bases are shared with TRBD1. In germline, CDR1 is MNHEY, CDR2 SVGAGI. V lost 7 bases and J lost 2; bases outside the gene matches: 5. The CDR3 runs to 14 residues. CDR3 in DNA: TGTGCCAGCAACCGGGACAGGGCCAACACTGAAGCTTTCTTT. Translation: CASNRDRANTEAFF.

On this clone: An end of the junction differs from the germline gene, which may be a read error. The V call is TRBV2, the J call TRBJ2-2; 9 nucleotides line up with TRBD1. Per germline, CDR1 SNHLY and CDR2 FYNNEI. CDR3 size: 16 residues. The CDR3 protein is CASIEQGAANTGELFF. Here the CDR3 DNA reads TGTGCCAGCATTGAACAGGGGGCGGCGAACACCGGGGAGCTGTTTTTT.

The chain recombines TRBV9 with TRBJ2-1; TRBD1 might be the D (6 bases). The CDR3 loop spans 13 amino acids. CDR1 and CDR2 from the germline V gene are SGDLS and YYNGEE. Deletions cut 3 bases from V and 9 bases from J, with 13 bases between. The CDR3 reads CASSAIPRGEQFF. The DNA for the CDR3 is TGTGCCAGCAGCGCCATCCCCAGGGGTGAGCAGTTCTTC.